This T cell receptor (beta chain) is from a study of blood T cell repertoires in COVID-19. Study-level background: COVID-19 samples from acute and convalescent phases originated in the United States, Italy and Spain.

Original methodology: For nucleated cells, counts were estimated from reference gene primer amplification. Profiling relied on immunoSEQ multiplex PCR, and the TCRdb table lists in-frame clones only, not all of them. V and J calls and clone size are given by that table; D and trimming were obtained from the DNA. The top ten hold approximately 4% of the sample, which has about 270,000 clones, around 90% seen once. Trimming cost V 8 bases and J 0 bases, with 17 bases left between them. This CDR3 is 15 amino acids long. Germline V CDR1 and CDR2: SGHAT, FQNNGV. Residents of about two dozen US areas, aged about 18 to 95 years, made up the participants. Grouping used clinical history reported by participants in a survey and questionnaire.

This chain links TRBV11-2 with TRBJ2-7, with a tentative D call TRBD2 (6 bases). Material for sequencing was PBMCs or T cells enriched from blood (not recorded which). The receptor was isolated from a woman under 40 with acute COVID-19. This CDR3 reads CASGPADGSSYEQYF. CDR3 bases: TGTGCCAGCGGGCCGGCGGACGGGAGCTCCTACGAGCAGTACTTC.